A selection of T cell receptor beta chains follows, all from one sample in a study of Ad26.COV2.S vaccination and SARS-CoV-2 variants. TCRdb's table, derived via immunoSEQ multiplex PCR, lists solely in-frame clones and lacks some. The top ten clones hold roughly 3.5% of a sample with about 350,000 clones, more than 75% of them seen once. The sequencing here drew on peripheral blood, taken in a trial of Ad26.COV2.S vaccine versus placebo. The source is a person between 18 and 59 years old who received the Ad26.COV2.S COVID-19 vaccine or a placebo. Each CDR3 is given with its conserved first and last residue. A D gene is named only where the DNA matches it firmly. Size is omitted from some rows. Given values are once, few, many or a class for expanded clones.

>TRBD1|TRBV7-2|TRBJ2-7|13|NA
TGTGCCATCGGTGGGCAGGGGGCGGGCGAGCAGTACTTC
CAIGGQGAGEQYF
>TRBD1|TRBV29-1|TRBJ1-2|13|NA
TGCAGCGTTGAGACAGGGAGAGTGTATGGCTACACCTTC
CSVETGRVYGYTF
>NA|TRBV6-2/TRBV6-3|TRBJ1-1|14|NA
TGTGCCAGCAGTTACCTGGACCTGAACACTGAAGCTTTCTTT
CASSYLDLNTEAFF
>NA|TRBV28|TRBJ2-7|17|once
TGTGCCAGCAGTTTACCCATAGACAGGACGCTCTCCTACGAGCAGTACTTC
CASSLPIDRTLSYEQYF
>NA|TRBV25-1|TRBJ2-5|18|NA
TGTGCCAGCAGTGAATATATGGGGGGATGGGGGGTCCAAGAGACCCAGTACTTC
CASSEYMGGWGVQETQYF
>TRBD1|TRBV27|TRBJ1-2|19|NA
TGTGCCAGCAGTTTCTACCCTTCGCCAGGGGGCGTTCTCAACTATGGCTACACCTTC
CASSFYPSPGGVLNYGYTF
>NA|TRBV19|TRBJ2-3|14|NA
TGTGCCAGTTCGATTCAGGGGCGCACAGATACGCAGTATTTT
CASSIQGRTDTQYF
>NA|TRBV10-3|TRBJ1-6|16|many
TGTGCCATCAGTGAAGGGGGACGGGGGTATAATTCACCCCTCCACTTT
CAISEGGRGYNSPLHF
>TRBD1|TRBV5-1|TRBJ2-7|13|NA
TGCGCCAGCAGCTTGACAGGGGCCTACGAGCAGTACTTC
CASSLTGAYEQYF
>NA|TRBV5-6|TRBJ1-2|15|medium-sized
TGTGCCAGCAGCTTGAATATGGCTGCTAACTATGGCTACACCTTC
CASSLNMAANYGYTF
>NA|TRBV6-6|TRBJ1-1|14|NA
TGTGCCAGCAGCGACGGGGGCGCGGTCACTGAAGCTTTCTTT
CASSDGGAVTEAFF
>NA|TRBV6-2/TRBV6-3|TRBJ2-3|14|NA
TGTGCCAGCAGTCGTGGCTTTAGCACAGATACGCAGTATTTT
CASSRGFSTDTQYF
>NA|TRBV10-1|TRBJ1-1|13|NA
TGCGCCAGCAGTGAGTCCGGACACACTGAAGCTTTCTTT
CASSESGHTEAFF
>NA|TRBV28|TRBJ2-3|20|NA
TGTGCCAGCAGTAAAGGGGATAGCCACTGGGGGCTTACCGAGGCAGATACGCAGTATTTT
CASSKGDSHWGLTEADTQYF
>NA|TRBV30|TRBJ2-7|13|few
TGTGCCTGGACCGGGGGGCTGGCGTACGAGCAGTACTTC
CAWTGGLAYEQYF
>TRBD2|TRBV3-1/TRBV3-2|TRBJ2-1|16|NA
TGTGCCAGCAGCTATTATAGCGGGGGGGACGACAATGAGCAGTTCTTC
CASSYYSGGDDNEQFF
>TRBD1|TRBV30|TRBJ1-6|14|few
TGTGCCTGGAACATACAGACAGGGAATTCACCCCTCCACTTT
CAWNIQTGNSPLHF
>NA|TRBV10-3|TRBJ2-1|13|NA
TGTGCCATCAGTGTAGGGGACTACAATGAGCAGTTCTTC
CAISVGDYNEQFF
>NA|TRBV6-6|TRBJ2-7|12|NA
TGTGCCAGCAGAGGGTTTTTTAACGAGCAGTACTTC
CASRGFFNEQYF
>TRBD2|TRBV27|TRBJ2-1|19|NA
TGTGCCAGCAGTCCGCTTTTCACCCGACTAGCGGGAGGGCAGAATGAGCAGTTCTTC
CASSPLFTRLAGGQNEQFF